This T cell receptor (beta chain) was found in a study of cytomegalovirus exposure and HLA in healthy donors. The study, taken as a whole, reports: With later analysis, a missense DCLRE1C variant became linked to TCR beta V- and J-gene trimming. The majority of CMV-associated TCR beta chains were reported as apparently HLA-restricted in a later analysis.

PCR involved 60 Vbeta and 13 Jbeta primers. The data were produced by immunoSEQ multiplex PCR, yet TCRdb's version contains in-frame clones alone and is incomplete. This listing includes 56,000 or so clones. The CDR3 has 15 residues. Germline V gene data show CDR1 as GTSNPN and CDR2 as SVGIG (reference sequence). As to this clone: Antigen: not known. The junction and the germline gene differ at one end; a read error may be behind it. The identical CDR3 is also encoded by other nucleotide sequences in the sample.

Healthy bone marrow donors supplied every sample. The rearrangement links TRBV30 to TRBJ2-5; 9 nucleotides agree with TRBD1. The clonotype was recovered from a man aged 35-49 years in good health and CMV-seropositive. Material: PBMCs. The CDR3 protein is CAWSYPGQGGETQYF. The CDR3 coding sequence is TGCGCCTGGAGTTACCCGGGACAGGGAGGAGAGACCCAGTACTTC. The whole variable domain, remainder taken from reference TRBV30 and TRBJ2-5, is SQTIHQWPATLVQPVGSPLSLECTVEGTSNPNLYWYRQAAGRGLQLLFYSVGIGQISSEVPQNLSASRPQDRQFILSSKKLLLSDSGFYLCAWSYPGQGGETQYFGPGTRLLVL.